Listed below are T cell receptor beta chains from one sample, sequenced in a study of blood T cell repertoires in COVID-19. Some clones are missing from TCRdb's copy, which holds only in-frame ones; the method was immunoSEQ multiplex PCR. The sample records a few hundred thousand clones, approximately 93% being singletons. The sequencing input was PBMCs or T cells enriched from blood (not recorded which). The receptors shown here come from a woman aged 40 to 50 who had been exposed to COVID-19. The CDR3 runs from the conserved cysteine through the conserved F or W. Each record gives: clone size, CDR3 length, J gene, V gene, D gene, CDR3 DNA, CDR3 protein. The D gene is left open where the match is weak. Rows give clone size only sometimes, using once, few, many, or a class for an expanded clone.

abundance: NA; len: 15; j_gene: TRBJ2-7; v_gene: TRBV2; d_gene: TRBD2; CDR3nt: TGTGCCAGCAGTCCCACTAGCGGGAGTGCGTACGAGCAGTACTTC; CDR3aa: CASSPTSGSAYEQYF
abundance: once; len: 15; j_gene: TRBJ1-1; v_gene: TRBV7-8; d_gene: TRBD1; CDR3nt: TGTGCCAGCAGCTTAAGGGACAGGATGGGTACTGAAGCTTTCTTT; CDR3aa: CASSLRDRMGTEAFF
abundance: NA; len: 18; j_gene: TRBJ2-1; v_gene: TRBV5-4; d_gene: TRBD1; CDR3nt: TGTGCCAGCAGCCGGGGACAGGGTATGACTAGTACCTACAATGAGCAGTTCTTC; CDR3aa: CASSRGQGMTSTYNEQFF
abundance: NA; len: 16; j_gene: TRBJ1-5; v_gene: TRBV23-1; d_gene: NA; CDR3nt: TGCGCCAGCAGCTCTCATTTGGCAGGGGCGAATCAGCCCCAGCATTTT; CDR3aa: CASSSHLAGANQPQHF
abundance: NA; len: 14; j_gene: TRBJ1-1; v_gene: TRBV14; d_gene: TRBD1; CDR3nt: TGTGCCAGCAGCCTTCCGACAGGGGGGACTGAAGCTTTCTTT; CDR3aa: CASSLPTGGTEAFF
abundance: NA; len: 13; j_gene: TRBJ2-1; v_gene: TRBV30; d_gene: NA; CDR3nt: TGTGCCTGGGATGGAGCCCCCTACAATGAGCAGTTCTTC; CDR3aa: CAWDGAPYNEQFF
abundance: NA; len: 12; j_gene: TRBJ2-3; v_gene: TRBV30; d_gene: NA; CDR3nt: TGTGCCTGGAGTGTAACAGCAGATACGCAGTATTTT; CDR3aa: CAWSVTADTQYF
abundance: NA; len: 14; j_gene: TRBJ1-2; v_gene: TRBV2; d_gene: TRBD1; CDR3nt: TGTGCCAGCAGTGATAGAAGGGACAGCCTCGGCTACACCTTC; CDR3aa: CASSDRRDSLGYTF
abundance: NA; len: 16; j_gene: TRBJ2-7; v_gene: TRBV7-6; d_gene: TRBD2; CDR3nt: TGTGCCAGCAGCTTAGAGAGCGGGAGGAGCTCCTACGAGCAGTACTTC; CDR3aa: CASSLESGRSSYEQYF
abundance: NA; len: 15; j_gene: TRBJ2-1; v_gene: TRBV3-1/TRBV3-2; d_gene: TRBD1; CDR3nt: TGTGCCAGCCGGGATGGGACAGGGGGATGGAATGAGCAGTTCTTC; CDR3aa: CASRDGTGGWNEQFF
abundance: once; len: 15; j_gene: TRBJ1-2; v_gene: TRBV19; d_gene: TRBD1; CDR3nt: TGTGCCAGTAGTATTGGAGGGGGCTTGGGCTATGGCTACACCTTC; CDR3aa: CASSIGGGLGYGYTF
abundance: NA; len: 16; j_gene: TRBJ1-1; v_gene: TRBV4-3; d_gene: TRBD1; CDR3nt: TGCGCCAGCAGCCAAGGTTCTGACAGGGGGCTCACTGAAGCTTTCTTT; CDR3aa: CASSQGSDRGLTEAFF
abundance: once; len: 13; j_gene: TRBJ1-2; v_gene: TRBV7-3; d_gene: NA; CDR3nt: TGTGCCAGCAGCTCCTCACAGGGTGATGGCTACACCTTC; CDR3aa: CASSSSQGDGYTF
abundance: NA; len: 18; j_gene: TRBJ1-6; v_gene: TRBV5-1; d_gene: TRBD1; CDR3nt: TGCGCCAGCAGTCCTGACAGGGGGCTCCCACCTTATAATTCACCCCTCCACTTT; CDR3aa: CASSPDRGLPPYNSPLHF
abundance: NA; len: 14; j_gene: TRBJ2-7; v_gene: TRBV5-6; d_gene: NA; CDR3nt: TGTGCCAGCAGCCAGAAGGCGGTCTTCTACGAGCAGTACTTC; CDR3aa: CASSQKAVFYEQYF
abundance: NA; len: 15; j_gene: TRBJ1-2; v_gene: TRBV9; d_gene: NA; CDR3nt: TGTGCCAGCAGCGTACCCCGTCAGGGGAATTATGGCTACACCTTC; CDR3aa: CASSVPRQGNYGYTF
abundance: NA; len: 14; j_gene: TRBJ1-2; v_gene: TRBV5-4; d_gene: NA; CDR3nt: TGTGCCAGCAGCTTACTTCAGGGGTACTATGGCTACACCTTC; CDR3aa: CASSLLQGYYGYTF
abundance: NA; len: 13; j_gene: TRBJ1-2; v_gene: TRBV7-2; d_gene: TRBD1; CDR3nt: TGTGCCAGCAGCTCTTTCCAGGGGGATGGCTACACCTTC; CDR3aa: CASSSFQGDGYTF
abundance: few; len: 15; j_gene: TRBJ2-2; v_gene: TRBV7-9; d_gene: TRBD2; CDR3nt: TGTGCCAGCAGCTCAAGCGGGGGGGCTACCGGGGAGCTGTTTTTT; CDR3aa: CASSSSGGATGELFF
abundance: NA; len: 15; j_gene: TRBJ2-3; v_gene: TRBV10-1; d_gene: TRBD2; CDR3nt: TGCGCCAGCAGTGCGGGACTAGAGCTAACAGATACGCAGTATTTT; CDR3aa: CASSAGLELTDTQYF
abundance: once; len: 14; j_gene: TRBJ2-7; v_gene: TRBV5-1; d_gene: NA; CDR3nt: TGCGCCAGCAGCTTGCGGCAGGGGAAGTACGAGCAGTACTTC; CDR3aa: CASSLRQGKYEQYF
abundance: once; len: 15; j_gene: TRBJ1-6; v_gene: TRBV14; d_gene: NA; CDR3nt: TGTGCCAGCAGCCCTGGGAGCCACCAATATTCACCCCTCCACTTT; CDR3aa: CASSPGSHQYSPLHF
abundance: NA; len: 17; j_gene: TRBJ1-2; v_gene: TRBV7-9; d_gene: TRBD1; CDR3nt: TGTGCCAGCAGCCCGAAACTTTTCCGGGACAGGGGGCATGGCTACACCTTC; CDR3aa: CASSPKLFRDRGHGYTF
abundance: once; len: 16; j_gene: TRBJ1-1; v_gene: TRBV7-3; d_gene: TRBD1; CDR3nt: TGTGCCAGCAGCCTAACCGGGACAGAGATGAACACTGAAGCTTTCTTT; CDR3aa: CASSLTGTEMNTEAFF
abundance: NA; len: 15; j_gene: TRBJ2-1; v_gene: TRBV7-2; d_gene: NA; CDR3nt: TGTGCCAGCAGCTTTGACGGGAGCTCCTACAATGAGCAGTTCTTC; CDR3aa: CASSFDGSSYNEQFF
abundance: NA; len: 15; j_gene: TRBJ1-2; v_gene: TRBV6-5; d_gene: NA; CDR3nt: TGTGCCAGCAGCCTCAACAGGGTCGGGAACTATGGCTACACCTTC; CDR3aa: CASSLNRVGNYGYTF
abundance: NA; len: 18; j_gene: TRBJ1-1; v_gene: TRBV19; d_gene: NA; CDR3nt: TGTGCCAGTAGCTCGAGGTTAAAGCAGGGGATTTATAACACTGAAGCTTTCTTT; CDR3aa: CASSSRLKQGIYNTEAFF
abundance: NA; len: 13; j_gene: TRBJ1-2; v_gene: TRBV27; d_gene: NA; CDR3nt: TGTGCCAGCAGTTTTGACAGCCTCTATGGCTACACCTTC; CDR3aa: CASSFDSLYGYTF
abundance: NA; len: 17; j_gene: TRBJ2-7; v_gene: TRBV5-1; d_gene: TRBD1; CDR3nt: TGCGCCAGCAGCTTGGATACAGGGGCGTCACGCTCCTACGAGCAGTACTTC; CDR3aa: CASSLDTGASRSYEQYF
abundance: NA; len: 15; j_gene: TRBJ1-6; v_gene: TRBV9; d_gene: NA; CDR3nt: TGTGCCAGCAGCGTAGAAGGGACAATAGGTTCACCCCTCCACTTT; CDR3aa: CASSVEGTIGSPLHF
abundance: NA; len: 15; j_gene: TRBJ2-3; v_gene: TRBV9; d_gene: TRBD2; CDR3nt: TGTGCCAGCAGCGTCCCGGGGGGAGGCACAGATACGCAGTATTTT; CDR3aa: CASSVPGGGTDTQYF
abundance: NA; len: 13; j_gene: TRBJ1-2; v_gene: TRBV2; d_gene: NA; CDR3nt: TGTGCCAGCAGTGGCGGGGAGGCTATTGGCTACACCTTC; CDR3aa: CASSGGEAIGYTF
abundance: NA; len: 19; j_gene: TRBJ1-2; v_gene: TRBV9; d_gene: TRBD1; CDR3nt: TGTGCCAGCAGCGTAGCCGTCGATGGTCTTGGACAGGGGGCCTATGGCTACACCTTC; CDR3aa: CASSVAVDGLGQGAYGYTF
abundance: NA; len: 11; j_gene: TRBJ1-4; v_gene: TRBV3-1/TRBV3-2; d_gene: NA; CDR3nt: TGTGCCAGCAGCCGGAGTGAAAAACTGTTTTTT; CDR3aa: CASSRSEKLFF
abundance: NA; len: 14; j_gene: TRBJ1-6; v_gene: TRBV7-2; d_gene: NA; CDR3nt: TGTGCCAGCACCCTCGGGGGGAGGGGGAGACCCCTCCACTTT; CDR3aa: CASTLGGRGRPLHF
abundance: NA; len: 15; j_gene: TRBJ2-7; v_gene: TRBV6-2/TRBV6-3; d_gene: TRBD1; CDR3nt: TGTGCCAGCAGTTACGGACAGGAGAACTCCTACGAGCAGTACTTC; CDR3aa: CASSYGQENSYEQYF
abundance: few; len: 14; j_gene: TRBJ1-3; v_gene: TRBV10-3; d_gene: NA; CDR3nt: TGTGCCATCTCGCTGAGCGGCTCTGGAAACACCATATATTTT; CDR3aa: CAISLSGSGNTIYF
abundance: once; len: 15; j_gene: TRBJ1-1; v_gene: TRBV11-3; d_gene: NA; CDR3nt: TGTGCCAGCAGCACCGGGACACGCGGGGGAACTGAAGCTTTCTTT; CDR3aa: CASSTGTRGGTEAFF
abundance: NA; len: 14; j_gene: TRBJ2-5; v_gene: TRBV7-2; d_gene: TRBD2; CDR3nt: TGTGCCAGCAGCTTAGTAGCGGGTGGTAAGACCCAGTACTTC; CDR3aa: CASSLVAGGKTQYF
abundance: NA; len: 16; j_gene: TRBJ1-2; v_gene: TRBV15; d_gene: TRBD1; CDR3nt: TGTGCCACCAGCAGAGAGACAGGGGTGACGGCCTATGGCTACACCTTC; CDR3aa: CATSRETGVTAYGYTF
abundance: NA; len: 14; j_gene: TRBJ1-1; v_gene: TRBV28; d_gene: TRBD1; CDR3nt: TGTGCCAGCAGTTTGGACAGGGTAAAAACTGAAGCTTTCTTT; CDR3aa: CASSLDRVKTEAFF
abundance: NA; len: 14; j_gene: TRBJ2-7; v_gene: TRBV5-4; d_gene: NA; CDR3nt: TGTGCCAGCAGCTTGGTTCTCTGGCTGGCTCAGCAGTACTTC; CDR3aa: CASSLVLWLAQQYF
abundance: NA; len: 13; j_gene: TRBJ1-2; v_gene: TRBV2; d_gene: TRBD1; CDR3nt: TGTGCCAGCAGGACCGGGACAGCCTATGGCTACACCTTC; CDR3aa: CASRTGTAYGYTF
abundance: NA; len: 14; j_gene: TRBJ1-1; v_gene: TRBV18; d_gene: NA; CDR3nt: TGTGCCAGCTCACCCACATACGGAGGGGCTGAAGCTTTCTTT; CDR3aa: CASSPTYGGAEAFF
abundance: NA; len: 14; j_gene: TRBJ2-1; v_gene: TRBV19; d_gene: TRBD2; CDR3nt: TGTGCCAGTAGCGATAGCGGGGGTGGGAATGAGCAGTTCTTC; CDR3aa: CASSDSGGGNEQFF
abundance: NA; len: 14; j_gene: TRBJ2-5; v_gene: TRBV7-6; d_gene: NA; CDR3nt: TGTGCCAGCAGCCATTTTGGGAGAAGGGAGACCCAGTACTTC; CDR3aa: CASSHFGRRETQYF
abundance: NA; len: 14; j_gene: TRBJ1-1; v_gene: TRBV19; d_gene: TRBD1; CDR3nt: TGTGCCAGTAGGGACAGGGAGGGGGGAACTGAAGCTTTCTTT; CDR3aa: CASRDREGGTEAFF
abundance: NA; len: 14; j_gene: TRBJ1-4; v_gene: TRBV25-1; d_gene: NA; CDR3nt: TGTGCCAGCAGTGAAGCCGGGATTAATGAAAAACTGTTTTTT; CDR3aa: CASSEAGINEKLFF
abundance: NA; len: 16; j_gene: TRBJ2-2; v_gene: TRBV11-1; d_gene: NA; CDR3nt: TGTGCCAGCATTAATGGGAGGCTAGATATAACCGGGGAGCTGTTTTTT; CDR3aa: CASINGRLDITGELFF
abundance: NA; len: 16; j_gene: TRBJ1-2; v_gene: TRBV5-6; d_gene: TRBD1; CDR3nt: TGTGCCAGCAGCTTGGCCGGGACAGGGATATATTATGGCTACACCTTC; CDR3aa: CASSLAGTGIYYGYTF
abundance: NA; len: 15; j_gene: TRBJ2-1; v_gene: TRBV27; d_gene: NA; CDR3nt: TGTGCCAGCACCGCTACGCCTAGCCGTGCCAGTGAGCAGTTCTTC; CDR3aa: CASTATPSRASEQFF
abundance: NA; len: 13; j_gene: TRBJ1-1; v_gene: TRBV30; d_gene: NA; CDR3nt: TGTGCCTGGAGCGGACAGATGAACACTGAAGCTTTCTTT; CDR3aa: CAWSGQMNTEAFF
abundance: NA; len: 15; j_gene: TRBJ1-3; v_gene: TRBV18; d_gene: NA; CDR3nt: TGTGCCAGCTCACGACAGAGCTCCTCTGGAAACACCATATATTTT; CDR3aa: CASSRQSSSGNTIYF
abundance: NA; len: 15; j_gene: TRBJ1-1; v_gene: TRBV7-9; d_gene: TRBD1; CDR3nt: TGTGCCAGCAGCTCGGCCGGGACAGGGGCCGCTGAAGCTTTCTTT; CDR3aa: CASSSAGTGAAEAFF
abundance: NA; len: 13; j_gene: TRBJ2-1; v_gene: TRBV7-3; d_gene: NA; CDR3nt: TGTGCCAGCAGCCGGGGGGCAGTTTATGAGCAGTTCTTC; CDR3aa: CASSRGAVYEQFF